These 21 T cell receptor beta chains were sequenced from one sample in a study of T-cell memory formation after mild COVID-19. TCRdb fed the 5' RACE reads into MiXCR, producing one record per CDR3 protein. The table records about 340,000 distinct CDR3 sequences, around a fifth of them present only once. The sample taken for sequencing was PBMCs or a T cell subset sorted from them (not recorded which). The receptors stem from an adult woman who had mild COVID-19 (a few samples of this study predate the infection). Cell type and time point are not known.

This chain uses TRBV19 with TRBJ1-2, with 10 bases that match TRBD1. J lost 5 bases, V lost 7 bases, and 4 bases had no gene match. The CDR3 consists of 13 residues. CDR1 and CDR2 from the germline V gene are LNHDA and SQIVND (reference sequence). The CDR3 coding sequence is TGTGCCAGTAAAGACAGGGGGCATTATGGCTACACCTTC. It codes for CASKDRGHYGYTF. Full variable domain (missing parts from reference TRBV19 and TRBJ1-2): DGGITQSPKYLFRKEGQNVTLSCEQNLNHDAMYWYRQDPGQGLRLIYYSQIVNDFQKGDIAEGYSVSREKKESFPLTVTSAQKNPTAFYLCASKDRGHYGYTFGSGTRLTVV.

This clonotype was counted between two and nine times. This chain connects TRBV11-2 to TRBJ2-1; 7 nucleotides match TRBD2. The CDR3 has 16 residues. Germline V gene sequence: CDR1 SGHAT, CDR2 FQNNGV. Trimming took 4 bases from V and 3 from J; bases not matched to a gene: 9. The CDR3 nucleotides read TGTGCCAGCAGCTCTGGAGCGGGGACCCTCTACAATGAGCAGTTCTTC. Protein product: CASSSGAGTLYNEQFF.

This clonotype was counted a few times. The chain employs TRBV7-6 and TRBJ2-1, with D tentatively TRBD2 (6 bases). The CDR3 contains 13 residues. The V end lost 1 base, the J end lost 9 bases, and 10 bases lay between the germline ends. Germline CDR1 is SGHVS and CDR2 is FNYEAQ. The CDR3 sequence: CASSLETSSEQFF. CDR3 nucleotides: TGTGCCAGCAGCTTAGAAACTAGCTCTGAGCAGTTCTTC. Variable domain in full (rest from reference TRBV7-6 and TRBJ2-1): GAGVSQSPRYKVTKRGQDVALRCDPISGHVSLYWYRQALGQGPEFLTYFNYEAQQDKSGLPNDRFSAERPEGSISTLTIQRTEQRDSAMYRCASSLETSSEQFFGPGTRLTVL.

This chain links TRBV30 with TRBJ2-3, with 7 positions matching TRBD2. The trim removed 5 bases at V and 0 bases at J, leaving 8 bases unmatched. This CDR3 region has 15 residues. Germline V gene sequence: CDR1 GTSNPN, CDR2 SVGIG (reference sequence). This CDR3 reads CAWAGTSASTDTQYF. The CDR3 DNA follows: TGTGCCTGGGCGGGAACTAGCGCGAGCACAGATACGCAGTATTTT.

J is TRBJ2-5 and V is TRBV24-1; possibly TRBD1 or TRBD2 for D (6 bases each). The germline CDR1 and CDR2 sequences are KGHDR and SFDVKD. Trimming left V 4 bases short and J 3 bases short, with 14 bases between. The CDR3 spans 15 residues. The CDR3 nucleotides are TGTGCCACCAGTGAAGGAGGGACAAGCAAAGAGACCCAGTACTTC. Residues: CATSEGGTSKETQYF.

CDR3 residues: CATSTGPIYEQYF. CDR3 in DNA: TGTGCCACCTCGACGGGACCTATCTACGAGCAGTACTTC. This rearrangement joins TRBV27 to TRBJ2-7; D possibly uses TRBD1 or TRBD2 (5 bases each). V lost 10 bases, J lost 3 bases, and 16 bases lay in between. CDR3 length equals 13 residues. The germline gives CDR1 MNHEY, CDR2 SMNVEV (reference sequence).

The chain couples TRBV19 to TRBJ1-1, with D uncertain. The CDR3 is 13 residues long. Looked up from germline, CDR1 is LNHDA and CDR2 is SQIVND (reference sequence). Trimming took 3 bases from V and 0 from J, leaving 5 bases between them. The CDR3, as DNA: TGTGCCAGTAGTATGGTGTTGAACACTGAAGCTTTCTTT. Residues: CASSMVLNTEAFF.

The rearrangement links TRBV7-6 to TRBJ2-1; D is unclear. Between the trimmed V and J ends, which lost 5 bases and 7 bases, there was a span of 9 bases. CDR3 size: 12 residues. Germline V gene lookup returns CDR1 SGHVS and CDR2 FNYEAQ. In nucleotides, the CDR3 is TGTGCCAGCAGCCGGAGTTTGAATGAGCAGTTCTTC. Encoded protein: CASSRSLNEQFF.

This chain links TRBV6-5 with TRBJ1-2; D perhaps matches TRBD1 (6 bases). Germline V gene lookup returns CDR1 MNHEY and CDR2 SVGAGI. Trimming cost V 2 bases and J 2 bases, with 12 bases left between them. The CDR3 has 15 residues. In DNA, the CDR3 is TGTGCCAGCAGTTACGAGGGGGGCCCAAACTATGGCTACACCTTC. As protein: CASSYEGGPNYGYTF.

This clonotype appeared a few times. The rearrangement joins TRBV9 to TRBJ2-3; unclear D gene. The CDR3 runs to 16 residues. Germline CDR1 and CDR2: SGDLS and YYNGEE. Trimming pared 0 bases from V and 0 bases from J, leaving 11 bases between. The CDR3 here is CASSVAGDRSTDTQYF. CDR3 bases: TGTGCCAGCAGCGTAGCTGGTGACCGCAGCACAGATACGCAGTATTTT.

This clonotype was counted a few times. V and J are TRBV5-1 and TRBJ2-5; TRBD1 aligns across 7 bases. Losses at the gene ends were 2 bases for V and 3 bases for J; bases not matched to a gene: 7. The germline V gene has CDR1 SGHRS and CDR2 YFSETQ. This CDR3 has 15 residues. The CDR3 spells CASSFGGQAKETQYF. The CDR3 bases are TGCGCCAGCAGCTTTGGAGGACAGGCCAAAGAGACCCAGTACTTC.

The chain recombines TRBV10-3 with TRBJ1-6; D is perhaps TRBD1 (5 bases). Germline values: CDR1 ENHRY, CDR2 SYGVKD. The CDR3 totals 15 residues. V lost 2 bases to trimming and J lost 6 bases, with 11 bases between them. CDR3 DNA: TGTGCCATCAGTGAGGGAGGTGGGGGTAATTCACCCCTCCACTTT. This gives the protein CAISEGGGGNSPLHF.

CDR3 sequence: CASRPEPGVTQYF. Written as DNA, the CDR3 is TGCGCCAGCAGACCCGAGCCAGGTGTTACGCAGTATTTT. The chain couples TRBV5-1 to TRBJ2-3; D remains ambiguous. Germline loops: CDR1 SGHRS, CDR2 YFSETQ. This CDR3 is 13 amino acids long. V shed 5 bases and J shed 8 bases, with 15 bases lying between them.

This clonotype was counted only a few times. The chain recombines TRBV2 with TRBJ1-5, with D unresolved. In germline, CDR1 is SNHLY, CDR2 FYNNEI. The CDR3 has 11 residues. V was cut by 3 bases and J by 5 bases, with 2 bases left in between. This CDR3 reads CASSDHQPQHF. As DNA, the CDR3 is TGTGCCAGCAGTGACCATCAGCCCCAGCATTTT.

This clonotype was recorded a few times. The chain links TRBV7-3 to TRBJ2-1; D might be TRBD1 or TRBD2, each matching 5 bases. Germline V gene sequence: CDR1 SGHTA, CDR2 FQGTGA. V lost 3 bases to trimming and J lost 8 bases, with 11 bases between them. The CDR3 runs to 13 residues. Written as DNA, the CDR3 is TGTGCCAGCAGCTTCAGGGAGAGCCATGAGCAGTTCTTC. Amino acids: CASSFRESHEQFF. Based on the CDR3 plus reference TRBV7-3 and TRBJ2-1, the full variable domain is GAGVSQTPSNKVTEKGKYVELRCDPISGHTALYWYRQSLGQGPEFLIYFQGTGAADDSGLPNDRFFAVRPEGSVSTLKIQRTERGDSAVYLCASSFRESHEQFFGPGTRLTVL.

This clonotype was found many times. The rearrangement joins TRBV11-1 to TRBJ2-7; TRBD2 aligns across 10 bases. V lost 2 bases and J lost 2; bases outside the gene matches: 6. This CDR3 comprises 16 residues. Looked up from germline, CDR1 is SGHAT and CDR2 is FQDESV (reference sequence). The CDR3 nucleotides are TGTGCCAGCAGCTTAACGTCTACTAGCGGGGCCTACGAGCAGTACTTC. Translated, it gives CASSLTSTSGAYEQYF.

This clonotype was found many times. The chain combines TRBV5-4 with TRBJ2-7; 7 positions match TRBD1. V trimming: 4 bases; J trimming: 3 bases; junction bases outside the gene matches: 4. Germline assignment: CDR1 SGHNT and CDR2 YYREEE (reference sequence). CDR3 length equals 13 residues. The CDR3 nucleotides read TGTGCCAGCAGCATGGGACAGCTCTACGAGCAGTACTTC. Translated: CASSMGQLYEQYF. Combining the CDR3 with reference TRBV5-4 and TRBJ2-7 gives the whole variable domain ETGVTQSPTHLIKTRGQQVTLRCSSQSGHNTVSWYQQALGQGPQFIFQYYREEENGRGNFPPRFSGLQFPNYSSELNVNALELDDSALYLCASSMGQLYEQYFGPGTRLTVT.

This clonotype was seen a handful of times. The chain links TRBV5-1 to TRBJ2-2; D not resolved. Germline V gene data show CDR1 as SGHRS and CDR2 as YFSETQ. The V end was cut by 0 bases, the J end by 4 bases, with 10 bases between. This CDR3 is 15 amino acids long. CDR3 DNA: TGCGCCAGCAGCTTGGAGGTCCCGACCACCGGGGAGCTGTTTTTT. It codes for CASSLEVPTTGELFF.

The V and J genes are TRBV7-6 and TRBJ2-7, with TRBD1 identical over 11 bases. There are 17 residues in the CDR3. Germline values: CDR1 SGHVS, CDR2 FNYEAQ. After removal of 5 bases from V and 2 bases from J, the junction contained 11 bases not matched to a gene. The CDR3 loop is CASSPWPGGQGAYEQYF. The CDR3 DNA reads TGTGCCAGCAGCCCGTGGCCAGGGGGACAGGGGGCCTACGAGCAGTACTTC.

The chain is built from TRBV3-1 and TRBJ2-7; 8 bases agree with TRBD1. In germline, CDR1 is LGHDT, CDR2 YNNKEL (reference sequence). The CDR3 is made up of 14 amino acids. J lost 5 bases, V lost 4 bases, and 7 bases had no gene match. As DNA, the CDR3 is TGTGCCAGCAGCCCAACGGGACAGGCGGACGAGCAGTACTTC. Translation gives CASSPTGQADEQYF.

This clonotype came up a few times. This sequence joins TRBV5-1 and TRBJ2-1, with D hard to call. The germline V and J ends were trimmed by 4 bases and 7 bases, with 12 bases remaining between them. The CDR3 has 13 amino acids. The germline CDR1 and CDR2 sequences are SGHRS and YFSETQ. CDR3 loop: CASSLLGSNEQFF. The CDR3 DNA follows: TGCGCCAGCAGCCTCCTAGGGTCAAATGAGCAGTTCTTC.